One and the same sample provided the 18 T cell receptor beta chains below, sequenced in a study of T and B cells in COVID-19 patients. Blood genomic DNA input for TRB amplification was 250-500 ng. TRB rearrangements were amplified by multiplex PCR with BIOMED2 TRB-A/B primers. One entry per CDR3 protein, called by TCRdb with MiXCR from the multiplex PCR reads. Of more than 5,000 distinct CDR3 sequences in the sample, roughly a third were seen once. Material: blood. These receptors originate from a human donor with active COVID-19.

This clonotype has more than one count but fewer than ten. V usage is TRBV19 and J usage is TRBJ2-4; D might be TRBD2 (6 bases). This CDR3 contains 13 residues. The germline CDR1 and CDR2 sequences are LNHDA and SQIVND (reference sequence). V shed 8 bases and J shed 5 bases, with 13 bases lying between them. CDR3 sequence (DNA): TGTGCCAGTGCGCGGCGGGGAGAAAACATTCAGTACTTC. Residues: CASARRGENIQYF.

The gene calls are TRBV5-3 and TRBJ2-7; TRBD2 aligns across 7 bases. TRBV5-3 is given ORF status, its function remaining uncertain. After removal of 8 bases from V and 2 bases from J, the junction contained 10 bases not matched to a gene. The CDR3 spans 14 residues. The DNA of the CDR3 is TGTGCCAGTCAAGCGGGACTGGGCACCTACGAGCAGTACTTC. Protein: CASQAGLGTYEQYF.

This clonotype counts as medium-sized. The genes are TRBV29-1 and TRBJ2-7; D unclear. This CDR3 has 11 residues. Germline V gives CDR1 SQVTM, CDR2 ANQGSEA. Trimming cost V 4 bases and J 5 bases, with 9 bases left between them. The CDR3 loop is CSVGWENEQYF. The DNA for the CDR3 is TGCAGCGTTGGTTGGGAAAACGAGCAGTACTTC.

This clonotype was seen a handful of times. In DNA, the CDR3 is TGTGCCAGCAGTTTAGCAGGGGCCAATCAGCCCCAGCATTTT. It is translated as CASSLAGANQPQHF. J is TRBJ1-5 and V is TRBV12-3 or TRBV12-4, with a possible D match to TRBD1 (5 bases). V was clipped by 0 bases and J by 3 bases, with 6 bases between them. This CDR3 is built from 14 residues.

The rearrangement uses TRBV10-3 and TRBJ1-1, with D possibly matching TRBD1 (6 bases). V lost 0 bases and J lost 5, with 19 bases in between. Germline V gene data show CDR1 as ENHRY and CDR2 as SYGVKD. CDR3 size: 17 residues. For the CDR3, the DNA is TGTGCCATCAGTGAGTCGGGGGACTACAGGGAACGTACTGAAGCTTTCTTT. The encoded protein is CAISESGDYRERTEAFF.

The V and J genes are TRBV11-2 and TRBJ1-1; D gene unclear. From germline, CDR1 is SGHAT and CDR2 FQNNGV. Trimming stripped 0 bases from V and 4 bases from J, with 24 bases between. The CDR3 runs 19 residues. The CDR3 DNA sequence: TGTGCCAGCAGCTTAGATCATCTGCTTCGGGCACAAGGAGGCACTGAAGCTTTCTTT. This sequence encodes CASSLDHLLRAQGGTEAFF.

The chain has TRBV6-5 and TRBJ2-1; 14 bases align to TRBD2. Trimming took 5 bases from V and 10 from J; bases not matched to a gene: 10. Germline CDR1 reads MNHEY; CDR2 reads SVGAGI. CDR3 size: 16 residues. The CDR3: CASSAYSGTSGREQFF. The CDR3 DNA sequence: TGTGCCAGCAGTGCATACTCCGGGACTAGCGGGAGAGAGCAGTTCTTC.

This chain connects TRBV20-1 to TRBJ2-7; 8 nucleotides agree with TRBD1. V lost 6 bases to trimming and J lost 0 bases; unmatched junction nucleotides: 4. Germline V gene lookup returns CDR1 DFQATT and CDR2 SNEGSKA (reference sequence). CDR3 length equals 13 residues. The CDR3 reads CSAGTGYSYEQYF. The CDR3 coding sequence is TGCAGTGCCGGGACAGGCTACTCCTACGAGCAGTACTTC.

In its sample, this clonotype was seen a few times. The genes are TRBV6-1 and TRBJ2-7; D gene ambiguous. Trimming stripped 2 bases from V and 1 base from J, with 12 bases between. CDR1 MNHNS and CDR2 SASEGT come from the germline V gene. The CDR3 loop spans 15 amino acids. In DNA, the CDR3 is TGTGCCAGCAGTGAAAGCCTAGGCATGTCCTACGAGCAGTACTTC. Translating gives CASSESLGMSYEQYF.

CDR3 residues: CSASYTEAFF. In DNA, the CDR3 is TGCAGTGCTAGCTATACTGAAGCTTTCTTT. The chain combines TRBV20-1 with TRBJ1-1; no clear D gene. Trimming took 3 bases from V and 5 from J, leaving 4 bases between them. The CDR3 extends over 10 amino acids. The germline V gene has CDR1 DFQATT and CDR2 SNEGSKA (reference sequence).

There are a few counts of this clonotype. The chain recombines TRBV27 with TRBJ1-6; D possibly corresponds to TRBD1 (5 bases). Trimming took off 5 bases at V and 6 bases at J, with 17 bases between the two ends. The germline gives CDR1 MNHEY, CDR2 SMNVEV (reference sequence). The CDR3 consists of 16 residues. The CDR3 loop reads CASSSGGAPVNSPLHF. CDR3 nucleotide sequence: TGTGCCAGCAGTAGCGGCGGGGCGCCGGTTAATTCACCCCTCCACTTT.

The rearrangement joins TRBV18 to TRBJ1-2; 7 positions agree with TRBD1. From germline, CDR1 is KGHSH and CDR2 LQKENI. This CDR3 region has 14 residues. The trim removed 5 bases at V and 0 bases at J, leaving 3 bases unmatched. CDR3 nucleotides: TGTGCCAGCTCAACAGGGGAGTCTAACTATGGCTACACCTTC. This translates into CASSTGESNYGYTF.

This clonotype occurred a few times. The CDR3 here is CASSSGLRSNQPQHF. The CDR3 DNA follows: TGTGCCAGCAGTTCTGGACTGAGGAGCAATCAGCCCCAGCATTTT. This sequence joins TRBV5-6 and TRBJ1-5; D is unclear. Germline values: CDR1 SGHDT, CDR2 YYEEEE. The CDR3 has 15 amino acids. V was clipped by 5 bases and J by 1 base, with 13 bases between them.

As regards this clonotype: Being one base from a much bigger clone, this may be a read error. The CDR3 DNA reads TGTGCCACCAGTGCGGACAGTAGCAATCAGTCCCAGCATTTT. This encodes CATSADSSNQSQHF. The chain is built from TRBV15 and TRBJ1-5; perhaps TRBD1 as D (6 bases). Germline V gene sequence: CDR1 LNHNV, CDR2 YYDKDF (reference sequence). The CDR3 extends over 14 amino acids.

This rearrangement joins TRBV27 to TRBJ2-7; D is perhaps TRBD2 (5 bases). With 4 bases removed from V and 0 bases from J, the gap between germline ends came to 16 bases. The CDR3 runs 16 residues. Germline V gene data show CDR1 as MNHEY and CDR2 as SMNVEV (reference sequence). The CDR3 sequence is CASSYSTSSVSYEQYF. DNA of the CDR3: TGTGCCAGCAGTTACTCGACGAGTAGCGTCTCCTACGAGCAGTACTTC.

This clonotype was counted between two and nine times. The V gene is TRBV27, the J gene TRBJ2-4; 7 bases are shared with TRBD1. This CDR3 is 16 amino acids long. The trim removed 4 bases at V and 0 bases at J, leaving 6 bases unmatched. Germline CDR1 is MNHEY and CDR2 is SMNVEV (reference sequence). The CDR3 sequence: CASSSDRALAKNIQYF. For the CDR3, the DNA is TGTGCCAGCAGTTCCGACAGGGCCCTAGCCAAAAACATTCAGTACTTC.

This clonotype was seen a handful of times. The chain carries TRBV6-5 and TRBJ2-7, with 11 nucleotides matching TRBD2. V lost 5 bases and J lost 4; bases outside the gene matches: 4. CDR1 is MNHEY, CDR2 SVGAGI, per germline. The CDR3 is made up of 14 amino acids. In DNA form, the CDR3 reads TGTGCCAGCAGTCCGAGACTAGCGGGATACGAGCAGTACTTC. This sequence encodes CASSPRLAGYEQYF.

The genes are TRBV18 and TRBJ1-5; weak D call: TRBD1 (6 bases). The CDR3 length is 20 residues. The germline gives CDR1 KGHSH, CDR2 LQKENI. V lost 6 bases and J 2 bases, leaving 29 bases between the germline ends. CDR3 loop: CASSDQGPGARREGNQPQHF. The CDR3 bases are TGTGCCAGCTCCGACCAGGGTCCGGGGGCGCGTCGAGAGGGCAATCAGCCCCAGCATTTT.